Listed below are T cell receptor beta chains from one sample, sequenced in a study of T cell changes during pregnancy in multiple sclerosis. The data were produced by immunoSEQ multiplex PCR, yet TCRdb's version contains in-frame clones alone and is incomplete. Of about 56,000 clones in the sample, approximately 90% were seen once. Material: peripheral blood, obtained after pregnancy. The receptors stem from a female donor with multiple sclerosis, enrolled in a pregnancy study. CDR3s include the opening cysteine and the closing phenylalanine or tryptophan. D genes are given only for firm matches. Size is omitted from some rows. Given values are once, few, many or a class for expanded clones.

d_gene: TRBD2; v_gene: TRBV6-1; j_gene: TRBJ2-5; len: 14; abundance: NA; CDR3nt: TGTGCCAGCAGTGAACAGCGGGGGCAAGAGACCCAGTACTTC; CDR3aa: CASSEQRGQETQYF
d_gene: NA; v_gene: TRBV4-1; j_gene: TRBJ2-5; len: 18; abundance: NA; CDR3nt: TGCGCCAGCAGCCAAGTCCTCCTGCAGCGGTCCTACCAAGAGACCCAGTACTTC; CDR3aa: CASSQVLLQRSYQETQYF
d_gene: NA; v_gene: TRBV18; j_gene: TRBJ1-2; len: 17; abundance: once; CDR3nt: TGTGCCAGCTCACCAACGACAGAACTAACCCCTAACTATGGCTACACCTTC; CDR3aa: CASSPTTELTPNYGYTF
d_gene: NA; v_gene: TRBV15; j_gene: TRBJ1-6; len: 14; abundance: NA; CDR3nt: TGTGCCACCAGCTCACATTCCTTCGGGTCACCCCTCCACTTT; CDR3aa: CATSSHSFGSPLHF
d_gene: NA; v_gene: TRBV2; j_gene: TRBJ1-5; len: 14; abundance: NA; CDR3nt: TGTGCCAGCAGTGAGGCGGGCGCGGGTCAGCCCCAGCATTTT; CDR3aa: CASSEAGAGQPQHF
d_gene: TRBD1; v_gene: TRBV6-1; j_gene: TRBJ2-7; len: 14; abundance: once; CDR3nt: TGTGCCAGCAGTAATTACAGGGGAGCCTACGAGCAGTACTTC; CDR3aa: CASSNYRGAYEQYF
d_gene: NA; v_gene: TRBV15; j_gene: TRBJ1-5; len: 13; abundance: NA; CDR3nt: TGTGCCACCAGCTCTCGGGGGGGGGCAGCCCAGCATTTT; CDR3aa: CATSSRGGAAQHF
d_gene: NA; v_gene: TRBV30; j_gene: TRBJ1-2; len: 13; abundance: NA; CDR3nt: TGTGCCTGGAATTCGCAGGATAACTATGGCTACACCTTC; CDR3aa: CAWNSQDNYGYTF
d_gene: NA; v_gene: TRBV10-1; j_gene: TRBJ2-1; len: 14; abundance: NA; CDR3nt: TGCGCCAGCAGTGAGTCGGGGCTCGGGGGAAGGCAGTTCTTC; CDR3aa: CASSESGLGGRQFF
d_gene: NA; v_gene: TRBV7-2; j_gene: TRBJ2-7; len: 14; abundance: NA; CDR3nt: TGTGCCAGCAGCTCCGGGACATTGGTTGAGGAGCAGTACTTC; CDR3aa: CASSSGTLVEEQYF
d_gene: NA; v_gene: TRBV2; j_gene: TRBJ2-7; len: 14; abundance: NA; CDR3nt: TGTGCCAGCAGAAGACAGATAAGCTCCTACGAGCAGTACTTC; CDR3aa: CASRRQISSYEQYF
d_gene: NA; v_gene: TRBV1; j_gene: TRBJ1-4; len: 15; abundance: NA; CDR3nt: TGCACCAGCAGCCAAGAGGGGGGGCTCGATGAAAAACTGTTTTTT; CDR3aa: CTSSQEGGLDEKLFF
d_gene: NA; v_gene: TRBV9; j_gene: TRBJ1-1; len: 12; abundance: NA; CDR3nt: TGTGCCAGCAGCTTGGGGGAGGGGCAAGCTTTCTTT; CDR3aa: CASSLGEGQAFF
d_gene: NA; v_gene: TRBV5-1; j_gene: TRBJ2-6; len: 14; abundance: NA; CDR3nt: TGCGCCAGCAGCTCGGAGGGTCAGGGCAACGTCCTGACTTTC; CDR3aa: CASSSEGQGNVLTF
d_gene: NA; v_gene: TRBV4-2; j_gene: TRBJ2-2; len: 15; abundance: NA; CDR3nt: TGTGCCAGCAGCCGCGGGACAGCTGCTGAGAGTCGGCTGTTTTTT; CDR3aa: CASSRGTAAESRLFF
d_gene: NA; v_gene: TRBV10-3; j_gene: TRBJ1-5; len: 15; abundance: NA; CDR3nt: TGTGCCATCAGTGAGAATACACAGGGTAATCAGCCCCAGCATTTT; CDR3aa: CAISENTQGNQPQHF